This T cell receptor (beta chain) came from a study of blood T cell repertoires in COVID-19. Study processing details: Reference gene primer amplification in the assay estimated nucleated cell counts. Assay: immunoSEQ multiplex PCR; the TCRdb copy retains only in-frame clones and omits some. The DNA was the basis for D and trimming; V, J and clone size are from that table. Among 200,000 to 250,000 clones, more than 75% were seen once, and the ten largest hold roughly 12%. The CDR3 length is 18 residues. Germline CDR1 SEHNR, CDR2 FQNEAQ (reference sequence). Trimming cost V 5 bases and J 6 bases, with 25 bases left between them.

This chain joins TRBV7-9 and TRBJ2-2, with D maybe TRBD1 (6 bases). Sequencing used peripheral blood. This clonotype was obtained from a human donor in a cohort sampled during active COVID-19. The CDR3 coding sequence is TGTGCCAGCAGCCCGCGGAAGGGGGTGGACGTGTATCCCGGGGAGCTGTTTTTT. As protein: CASSPRKGVDVYPGELFF.